The following is a TCR beta chain sequence with its context. This sample is drawn from a study of blood T cells in healthy people across ages. With a J-beta primer mix and a sample-barcoded 5' primer, a second PCR ran roughly 6 to 11 cycles. TCRdb analysed the 5' RACE reads with MiXCR anew, one entry per CDR3 protein. The sample has some 1,000,000 distinct CDR3 sequences; about 25% are singletons. The CDR3 covers 14 residues. Per germline, CDR1 SGHAT and CDR2 FQNNGV. The ends were cut back, 3 bases at V and 3 bases at J, with 11 bases in the middle. The sample also formed part of further work on T cells of mothers and their children. This second study notes: Extracted RNA, in its entirety, went into cDNA synthesis at 1.5 ug per 15 ul.

V is TRBV11-2 and J is TRBJ2-5; a weak D match, TRBD2 (5 bases). Material: blood. This receptor was identified in a girl aged 2-10 years in good health. The CDR3 bases are TGTGCCAGCAGCTTGCGCATCGGGGAAGAGACCCAGTACTTC. Translating it yields CASSLRIGEETQYF.